Listed below are T cell receptor beta chains from one sample, sequenced in a study of T-cell memory formation after mild COVID-19. One entry per CDR3 protein results from TCRdb running MiXCR on the 5' RACE reads. The table records approximately 260,000 distinct CDR3 sequences, approximately 19% of them present only once. The material sequenced was PBMCs or a T cell subset sorted from them (not recorded which). The source of these receptors is a man younger than 35 who had mild COVID-19 (a few samples of this study predate the infection). Cell type and time point are not known. The CDR3 runs from the conserved cysteine through the conserved F or W. D genes are given only for firm matches. The size of a clone is reported for some rows only, either as once, few or many, or as a class for expanded clones.

j_call	v_call	clone_size	d_call	cdr3_nt	cdr3_aa
TRBJ2-1	TRBV7-9	few	TRBD1	TGTGCCAGCAGCCTCCGGGACAGCAATGAGCAGTTCTTC	CASSLRDSNEQFF
TRBJ2-5	TRBV20-1	.	.	TGCAGTGCTAGACGGATCCTAGAGACCCAGTACTTC	CSARRILETQYF
TRBJ2-5	TRBV4-3	few	.	TGCGCCAGCAGCCAAGGTTACAGGGCGGCGGAGACCCAGTACTTC	CASSQGYRAAETQYF
TRBJ1-5	TRBV13	.	.	TGTGCCAGCAGCTTAGGGCAGGGGAGAGAGCAGCCCCAGCATTTT	CASSLGQGREQPQHF
TRBJ2-1	TRBV5-1	.	TRBD2	TGCGCCAGTCAGCTAGCGGGAGGGAATCTTTTTACCGATGAGCAGTTCTTC	CASQLAGGNLFTDEQFF
TRBJ2-1	TRBV7-2	many	TRBD2	TGTGCCAGCAGCCAGGGACTAGGACCGCATGAGCAGTTCTTC	CASSQGLGPHEQFF
TRBJ1-2	TRBV6-5	.	.	TGTGCCAGCAGTTACGGGGTCCATTATGGCTACACCTTC	CASSYGVHYGYTF
TRBJ1-1	TRBV12-3/TRBV12-4	.	.	TGTGCCAGCAGACGTGCTGGGGGGAACACTGAAGCTTTCTTT	CASRRAGGNTEAFF
TRBJ2-7	TRBV6-2/TRBV6-3	.	.	TGTGCCAGCAGTTATGAAAGGGTCCACGAGCAGTACTTC	CASSYERVHEQYF
TRBJ2-5	TRBV15	.	.	TGTGCCACCAGCAGAGATCTAGGGGCAGAGACCCAGTACTTC	CATSRDLGAETQYF
TRBJ1-4	TRBV30	few	.	TGTGCCTGGAACCCGGGTGGGGAAAAACTGTTTTTT	CAWNPGGEKLFF
TRBJ1-3	TRBV11-2	.	TRBD1	TGTGCCAGCAGCTCCGGACAGGGGACTTCTGGAAACACCATATATTTT	CASSSGQGTSGNTIYF
TRBJ2-3	TRBV24-1	.	TRBD2	TGTGCCACCAGTGGGGGACTAGCCTCGGATACGCAGTATTTT	CATSGGLASDTQYF
TRBJ1-3	TRBV7-2	few	.	TGTGCCAGCAGCTTAGCAGGGGACACCATATATTTT	CASSLAGDTIYF
TRBJ2-7	TRBV4-1	few	.	TGCGCCAGCAGCCAAAGAGAAGAGCGGGCAGGGACCTCCTACGAGCAGTACTTC	CASSQREERAGTSYEQYF
TRBJ2-5	TRBV12-3/TRBV12-4	.	TRBD2	TGTGCCAGCTGGAGCGGGGGGCCCCAGTACTTC	CASWSGGPQYF
TRBJ1-5	TRBV7-8	.	.	TGTGCCAGCAGCTTAAGGGGCAGGGACGGCAATCAGCCCCAGCATTTT	CASSLRGRDGNQPQHF
TRBJ1-4	TRBV7-9	few	.	TGTGCCTCGAGGGGGGGAACAGGGAACGAGATGGATGAAAAACTGTTTTTT	CASRGGTGNEMDEKLFF
TRBJ1-2	TRBV20-1	few	.	TGCAGTGCTAGAGGCAAGGGACTCCAAGAAGCTAACTATGGCTACACCTTC	CSARGKGLQEANYGYTF
TRBJ1-1	TRBV6-2/TRBV6-3	few	.	TGTGCCAGCAGTTACATGGGGCGAAACACTGAAGCTTTCTTT	CASSYMGRNTEAFF
TRBJ1-2	TRBV29-1	.	.	TGCAGCGTTGGGGGTTACTATGGCTACACCTTC	CSVGGYYGYTF
TRBJ2-1	TRBV7-8	.	.	TGTGCCAGCATCCTTACCAGGGTCAGGGCCTACAATGAGCAGTTCTTC	CASILTRVRAYNEQFF
TRBJ2-2	TRBV5-1	.	TRBD2	TGCGCCAGCAGCGTTCCGGGACTAGCAACCACCGGGGAGCTGTTTTTT	CASSVPGLATTGELFF
TRBJ2-5	TRBV7-8	few	.	TGTGCCAGCAGCTTAGGGCCTCGGGGAGAGACCCAGTACTTC	CASSLGPRGETQYF
TRBJ1-6	TRBV4-3	.	TRBD1	TGCGCCAGCAGCCACCGGGGACAGACAAATTCACCCCTCCACTTT	CASSHRGQTNSPLHF
TRBJ2-1	TRBV4-2	.	.	TGTGCCAGCAGCCCTAAGGTAGAGGAGCAGTTCTTC	CASSPKVEEQFF
TRBJ2-5	TRBV4-1	few	.	TGCGCCAGCAGCTTCAGAATTCAAGAGACCCAGTACTTC	CASSFRIQETQYF
TRBJ2-5	TRBV4-3	.	.	TGCGCCAGCAGCAGGCATAGGGTCTCTACAGTAAAAGAGACCCAGTACTTC	CASSRHRVSTVKETQYF
TRBJ2-3	TRBV15	few	TRBD2	TGTGCCACCAGCAGGAGGGCTAGCGGGGGAGGGGGAGATACGCAGTATTTT	CATSRRASGGGGDTQYF
TRBJ2-1	TRBV7-8	many	TRBD2	TGTGCCAGCAGCTTAGGGACTAGCGGGGCGAATGAGCAGTTCTTC	CASSLGTSGANEQFF
TRBJ2-7	TRBV12-3/TRBV12-4	few	TRBD2	TGTGCCAGCAGTCTCAACCCGGGACTAGCGGGGGGTTTCTCCTACGAGCAGTACTTC	CASSLNPGLAGGFSYEQYF
TRBJ1-5	TRBV20-1	few	.	TGCAGTGCTAGTCTCGGGGGTGGGCAGCCCCAGCATTTT	CSASLGGGQPQHF
TRBJ1-4	TRBV2	few	.	TGTGCCAGCAGTGAAGCGGGTCGTAATGAAAAACTGTTTTTT	CASSEAGRNEKLFF
TRBJ2-3	TRBV9	.	.	TGTGCCAGCAGCGTAGGGCCACTCAGGGGCGTTGGCACAGATACGCAGTATTTT	CASSVGPLRGVGTDTQYF
TRBJ1-5	TRBV6-5	few	.	TGTGCCAGCAGTCCCCGGGGGGGGCCTTATAGCAATCAGCCCCAGCATTTT	CASSPRGGPYSNQPQHF
TRBJ2-4	TRBV7-2	.	.	TGTGCCAGCAGCTTAGAGGCAGGGGAGGTTTTCATTCAGTACTTC	CASSLEAGEVFIQYF
TRBJ2-3	TRBV5-1	many	.	TGCGCCAGCCGCCTAAGGGGCGCCGGCACAGATACGCAGTATTTT	CASRLRGAGTDTQYF
TRBJ2-1	TRBV3-1	few	.	TGTGCCAGCAGCCAAGTTAATGGGAACGGGGAGCAGTTCTTC	CASSQVNGNGEQFF
TRBJ2-4	TRBV28	few	TRBD2	TGTGCCAGCAGTGTCAGCGGGGGGTCGCTGTACTTC	CASSVSGGSLYF
TRBJ2-3	TRBV20-1	few	TRBD2	TGCAGTGCTCCTAGCGGGGGGAATACAGATACGCAGTATTTT	CSAPSGGNTDTQYF
TRBJ1-1	TRBV7-2	few	.	TGTGCCAGCAGCTTAGGCGGATATGAAGCTTTCTTT	CASSLGGYEAFF
TRBJ2-7	TRBV29-1	few	TRBD2	TGCAGCGTAAATGGACTAGCCTACGAGCAGTACTTC	CSVNGLAYEQYF
TRBJ2-1	TRBV10-3	few	.	TGTGCCACGGAGAGCTCCTACAATGAGCAGTTCTTC	CATESSYNEQFF
TRBJ1-2	TRBV15	.	.	TGTGCCACCAGCGCTGGGGAGAACTATGGCTACACCTTC	CATSAGENYGYTF
TRBJ2-3	TRBV20-1	few	TRBD2	TGCAGTGCTAGACCGCCGGGGGGGGCAGATACGCAGTATTTT	CSARPPGGADTQYF
TRBJ2-3	TRBV6-5	few	TRBD2	TGTGCCAGCAGTTACTCAGAGCGGGGGGGCCGAGATACGCAGTATTTT	CASSYSERGGRDTQYF
TRBJ2-3	TRBV7-9	few	TRBD2	TGTGCCAGCAGCTGGCTAGCGGGGTCCACAGATACGCAGTATTTT	CASSWLAGSTDTQYF
TRBJ2-5	TRBV4-2	.	TRBD2	TGTGCCAGCAGCCTCCGTGGACCGACTAGCGGGGTAGAGACCCAGTACTTC	CASSLRGPTSGVETQYF
TRBJ1-5	TRBV7-9	few	TRBD1	TGTGCCAGCAGCTTAAGTGGACAGGGGAACCAGCCCCAGCATTTT	CASSLSGQGNQPQHF
TRBJ2-2	TRBV24-1	few	.	TGTGCCACCAGTGATCTAGGAGGGGAGCTGTTTTTT	CATSDLGGELFF